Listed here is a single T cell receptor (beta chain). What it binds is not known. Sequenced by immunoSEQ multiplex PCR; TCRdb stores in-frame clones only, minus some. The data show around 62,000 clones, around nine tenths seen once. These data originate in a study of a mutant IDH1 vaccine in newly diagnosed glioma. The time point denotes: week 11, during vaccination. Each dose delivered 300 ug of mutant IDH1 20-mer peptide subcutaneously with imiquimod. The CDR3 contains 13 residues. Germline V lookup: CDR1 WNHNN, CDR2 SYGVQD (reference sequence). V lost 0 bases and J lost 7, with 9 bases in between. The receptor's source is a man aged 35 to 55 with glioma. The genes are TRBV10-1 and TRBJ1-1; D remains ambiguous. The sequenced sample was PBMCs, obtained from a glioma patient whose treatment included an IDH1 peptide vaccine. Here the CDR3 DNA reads TGCGCCAGCAGTGAGTCGTATCTCCGTGAAGCTTTCTTT. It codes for CASSESYLREAFF.